Here is one T cell receptor beta chain with its context. No cognate antigen has been identified for it. Nothing much larger sits one base from this clone, and base qualities are not available. The receptor library was made with UMI-ligation and nested PCR. The beta constant-region primer consisted of an equimolar mixture of two oligonucleotides that together covered TRBC1 and TRBC2. The ligated cDNA went through four rounds of PCR with nested alpha and beta constant-region primers together with the SP2 primer. A single-stranded oligonucleotide containing the SP2 primer and a 12-nucleotide UMI was joined to the 3' end of the cDNA by T4 RNA ligase 1. Incubation of the ligation reaction lasted roughly 18-24 hours at 16 degrees C. PCR2 was usually performed as a SYBR Green qPCR and halted at a preset threshold so that over-amplification would not occur. All purifications after the first were performed with Agencourt AMPure XP magnetic beads. Library amounts were measured by Qubit and library quality was assessed on a TapeStation, where the main peak was expected at around 650 bp. Pooled libraries were sequenced on an Illumina MiSeq using v2 2x251 paired-end kits, and typically roughly 0.85-2.3 million reads were obtained per sample. Each sample was pooled at 3.5 to 4 nM, and roughly 5-7% PhiX was included to help cluster recognition. Concerning the study's data processing: Using tag matching that tolerated one base-pair mismatch, Decombinator assigned V and J genes to FASTQ reads that had been processed by Demultiplexor. By using UMIs, Collapsinator corrected both sequencing errors and the frequency errors caused by PCR heterogeneity. TCRs were translated and CDR3s were extracted from the conserved cysteine to the FGXG phenylalanine by CDR3Translator, with non-productive sequences being flagged. Gini, Shannon entropy and inverse Simpson indices were computed after subsampling the repertoires to the same number of UMI-defined TCRs. Within the linear range, a power law was fitted to clonotype abundance distributions using maximum likelihood. On one naive CD8 sample, the pipeline and MIGEC gave similar UMI counts, unique TCR numbers and clonal distributions. One analysis removed from the naive repertoire any naive TCRs that were also found in any memory subset from the same donor. The repertoires were searched for 6,000 to 9,500 CMV-associated CDR3 sequences that had been compiled from VDJdb and a published dataset. TCRdb's own reprocessing of the public reads used fastp at Q25 and MiXCR and kept productive beta chains. Each CDR3 protein appears once, grouped with its most common genes and DNA. Here the V and J calls rest on TCRdb's processing, not on the authors' analysis. Counted in this sample were roughly 83,000 distinct CDR3 sequences; 11% of them appeared once. The ten largest clones take up 0.13% of the sample.

The data stem from a study of naive and memory T cell subsets (dated by TCRdb to the late 2010s). The study in broad terms: The study applied an open-source, UMI-based TCR alpha and beta sequencing pipeline to sorted naive and memory peripheral blood T cell subsets. The functional CMV T cell responses agreed completely with IgG serology results. RNA was DNase-treated and reverse transcribed with TCR constant-region primers, mostly using SuperScript III. Summary of the overall study and its limitations: The repertoire findings for the naive and memory subsets could not be validated, as no ground truth was available. RNA-based TCR counts may be influenced by expression changes linked to T cell activation and differentiation. After error correction, only a single occurrence was seen for over 95% of naive TCR sequences, so much steeper abundance distributions were produced than in memory subsets. A power law was followed by TCR abundance, with an exponent that differed between naive and memory subsets but was consistent across the three individuals. In both CD4 and CD8 cells, a rise in Gini index and a fall in Shannon and inverse Simpson diversity were observed from naive through CM, EM and EMRA. A few larger clonotypes were present in naive repertoires, especially CD8 naive repertoires, and these clonotypes were possibly memory cells re-expressing CD45RA. Clonotypes were defined as single alpha or beta chain sequences, not paired alpha/beta receptors.

TCR alpha and beta chain libraries were amplified separately from the second PCR step onward. Donor CMV status was determined by IFNgamma production from CD4+ T cells after overnight stimulation of fresh PBMCs with CMV viral lysate. CD4 T cells were positively selected using Miltenyi beads, after which CD8 T cells were positively selected from the CD4-negative fraction. Cells stained for CD3, CD4, CD8, CD45RA, CD27 and a live/dead dye were sorted on a BD Aria II into four subsets by CD45RA and CD27. Three healthy volunteers provided blood, and the blood of each volunteer was split into CD4 and CD8 T cells and then into four differentiation subsets. About 0.11 L of peripheral blood was drawn per donor, and PBMC were isolated by Ficoll-Paque PLUS density-gradient centrifugation. Sorted cells were lysed in RLT buffer, and RNA was extracted with a Qiagen RNeasy kit and stored at -80°C. V and J are truncated by 3 bases and 8 bases respectively, leaving an intervening sequence of 13 bases. The CDR3 numbers 14 residues from cysteine through phenylalanine. This entry keeps only the CDR3 DNA: 42 bases, framed from base 1.

The chain joins TRBV12-3 or TRBV12-4 to TRBJ1-4; possibly the D gene is TRBD1, per 6 matching bases. The sample taken for sequencing was naive CD4+ T cells from blood. This sample's cell subset or site label indicates: naive T cells, CD45RA high CD27+. The clonotype was recovered from a human donor in good health. The CDR3 amino acid sequence is: CASSFAGAREKLFF. The DNA reads TGTGCCAGCAGTTTTGCAGGGGCCAGGGAAAAACTGTTTTTT.